This TCR beta chain originates from a study of blood T cell repertoires in COVID-19. Turning to the study itself: The cDNA or gDNA used as material had been derived from T cells, B-cell-depleted T cells, or PBMCs.

In the authors' workflow: From reference gene primer amplification, estimates of nucleated cell counts were derived. The assay was immunoSEQ multiplex PCR, and TCRdb's table has in-frame clones only and misses some. V and J calls and clone size are given by that table; D and trimming were obtained from the DNA. The sample holds approximately 160,000 clones, 84% seen once. This clone appeared a single time. The CDR3 is 16 amino acids. The V and J ends lost 3 bases and 4 bases, in that order; junction bases with no gene match: 7. Germline loops: CDR1 LNHDA, CDR2 SQIVND (reference sequence). This TCR derives from a woman in her forties or fifties in a cohort sampled during active or convalescent COVID-19. V usage is TRBV19 and J usage is TRBJ2-2; 8 bases agree with TRBD1. Sequenced sample: peripheral blood. The CDR3 DNA reads TGTGCCAGTAGTATTCAGGGGGCGAGCGGCACCGGGGAGCTGTTTTTT. This translates into CASSIQGASGTGELFF.